This entry lists 16 T cell receptor beta chains sequenced from one sample in a study of cytomegalovirus exposure and HLA in healthy donors. The PCR contained 60 Vbeta and 13 Jbeta primers. Assay used: immunoSEQ multiplex PCR; TCRdb lists only in-frame clones, some missing. The data contain some 120,000 clones, 75% to 85% of them singletons. The specimen was PBMCs. These receptors were taken from a man aged 40-49 years in good health and CMV-seronegative.

The chain recombines TRBV7-9 with TRBJ2-3, with 9 positions matching TRBD1. Trimming removed 5 bases from V and 4 bases from J; junction bases left unmatched: 4. From germline, CDR1 is SEHNR and CDR2 FQNEAQ (reference sequence). The length of the CDR3 is 14 residues. The DNA for the CDR3 is TGTGCCAGCAGCATCGGGACAGGGTCAGATACGCAGTATTTT. It yields the protein CASSIGTGSDTQYF.

The chain has TRBV2 and TRBJ2-3, with D possibly being TRBD2 (5 bases). CDR1 is SNHLY and CDR2 is FYNNEI in the germline V gene. The V gene lost 3 bases and the J gene lost 0 bases, with 7 bases spanning the gap. The CDR3 sequence is 14 residues long. CDR3 coding DNA: TGTGCCAGCAGTGATAGCGCAAGCACAGATACGCAGTATTTT. Amino acids: CASSDSASTDTQYF.

The chain uses TRBV27 and TRBJ2-6; D is ambiguous. CDR3 length: 16 amino acids. Germline values: CDR1 MNHEY, CDR2 SMNVEV (reference sequence). The ends were cut back, 3 bases at V and 0 bases at J, with 9 bases in the middle. As DNA, the CDR3 is TGTGCCAGCAGTTTCGGTCGGTACTCTGGGGCCAACGTCCTGACTTTC. Translated, it gives CASSFGRYSGANVLTF.

The chain couples TRBV2 to TRBJ1-3; unclear D gene. Trimming took 7 bases from V and 4 from J, leaving 11 bases between them. CDR1 is SNHLY, CDR2 FYNNEI, per germline. CDR3 size: 13 residues. In DNA, the CDR3 is TGTGCCAGCACCCCAGGAACGGGAAACACCATATATTTT. It yields the protein CASTPGTGNTIYF.

This chain's CDR3 is CASSKARREGLLNPFYGYTF. CDR3 in DNA: TGTGCCAGCAGCAAGGCGAGGAGAGAAGGACTGCTTAACCCTTTCTATGGCTACACCTTC. V usage is TRBV21-1 and J usage is TRBJ1-2. TRBV21-1 is deemed a pseudogene. The CDR3 spans 20 residues.

V and J are TRBV6-4 and TRBJ1-1; TRBD1 matches 9 bases. The germline V gene has CDR1 MRHNA and CDR2 SNTAGT. The CDR3 sequence is 15 residues long. V dropped 6 bases and J dropped 1; count of bases not matched to a gene: 6. CDR3 nucleotide sequence: TGTGCCAGCAGGGCGACAGGGGGGAAGAACACTGAAGCTTTCTTT. As protein: CASRATGGKNTEAFF.

The chain couples TRBV19 to TRBJ1-1; D gene ambiguous. Deletions cut 4 bases from V and 1 base from J, with 13 bases between. The germline gives CDR1 LNHDA, CDR2 SQIVND (reference sequence). The CDR3 is made up of 15 amino acids. In nucleotides, the CDR3 is TGTGCCAGTAGTAGCCGCAGAGCGGCGAACACTGAAGCTTTCTTT. This sequence encodes CASSSRRAANTEAFF.

The genes are TRBV18 and TRBJ1-2; no reliable D call. CDR3 size: 14 residues. Trimming left V 0 bases short and J 4 bases short, with 9 bases between. The germline gives CDR1 KGHSH, CDR2 LQKENI. The CDR3 nucleotides read TGTGCCAGCTCACCACCGGGCAGAACCTATGGCTACACCTTC. It is translated as CASSPPGRTYGYTF.

This chain connects TRBV4-3 to TRBJ1-5, with unresolved D. The germline CDR1 and CDR2 sequences are LGHNA and YSLEER. Trimming removed 1 base at V and 4 bases at J, with 5 bases between. The CDR3 extends over 13 amino acids. CDR3 coding DNA: TGCGCCAGCAGCCAAGCGCGGAATCAGCCCCAGCATTTT. Translation gives CASSQARNQPQHF.

The sample holds a few counts of this clone. The genes are TRBV18 and TRBJ1-5; D remains unclear. V was trimmed by 3 bases and J by 4 bases, leaving 10 bases between them. Looked up from germline, CDR1 is KGHSH and CDR2 is LQKENI. CDR3 size: 14 residues. Here the CDR3 DNA reads TGTGCCAGCTCACCCGACTCGGGGAATCAGCCCCAGCATTTT. Its translation is CASSPDSGNQPQHF.

V usage is TRBV11-2 and J usage is TRBJ1-2; D might be TRBD1 (5 bases). Trimming took 2 bases from V and 7 from J, leaving 14 bases between them. The germline V gene has CDR1 SGHAT and CDR2 FQNNGV. The length of the CDR3 is 14 residues. Here the CDR3 DNA reads TGTGCCAGCAGCTTACATAGGGGCCTGTCTGGCTACACCTTC. Encoded protein: CASSLHRGLSGYTF.

This chain links TRBV9 with TRBJ2-1; 12 nucleotides line up with TRBD2. The germline gives CDR1 SGDLS, CDR2 YYNGEE. CDR3 size: 14 residues. The trim removed 4 bases at V and 8 bases at J, leaving 4 bases unmatched. Here the CDR3 reads CASSTRLAGDEQFF. DNA for the CDR3: TGTGCCAGCAGCACCAGACTAGCGGGGGATGAGCAGTTCTTC. Based on the CDR3 plus reference TRBV9 and TRBJ2-1, the full variable domain is DSGVTQTPKHLITATGQRVTLRCSPRSGDLSVYWYQQSLDQGLQFLIQYYNGEERAKGNILERFSAQQFPDLHSELNLSSLELGDSALYFCASSTRLAGDEQFFGPGTRLTVL.

The rearrangement joins TRBV9 to TRBJ1-5; D perhaps matches TRBD1 (6 bases). CDR1 SGDLS and CDR2 YYNGEE come from the germline V gene. Trimming took 5 bases from V and 4 from J, leaving 13 bases between them. This CDR3 has 14 residues. CDR3 region: CASSLGGGNQPQHF. CDR3 sequence (DNA): TGTGCCAGCAGTTTGGGAGGGGGAAATCAGCCCCAGCATTTT.

The chain couples TRBV27 to TRBJ1-1, with D unresolved. CDR1 MNHEY and CDR2 SMNVEV come from the germline V gene (reference sequence). The CDR3 spans 14 residues. V gave up 4 bases and J gave up 1 base, with 10 bases separating them. CDR3 DNA sequence: TGTGCCAGCAGTTCATCAGGAGGGAACACTGAAGCTTTCTTT. Protein sequence: CASSSSGGNTEAFF.

As DNA, the CDR3 is TGCGCCAGCAGCCAAGTCCCCGGGACAGTTGGTGAAAAACTGTTTTTT. Its protein is CASSQVPGTVGEKLFF. This chain connects TRBV4-1 to TRBJ1-4; 7 bases fit TRBD1. The CDR3 loop spans 16 amino acids. Germline CDR1 is MGHRA and CDR2 is YSYEKL. The V and J ends lost 1 base and 7 bases, in that order; junction bases with no gene match: 9.

This chain joins TRBV29-1 and TRBJ2-7; tentative D call: TRBD1 (6 bases). Trimming left V 6 bases short and J 2 bases short, with 14 bases between. The CDR3 length is 13 residues. The germline V gene encodes CDR1 SQVTM and CDR2 ANQGSEA. CDR3 amino acids: CSVEAGATYEQYF. The CDR3 nucleotides read TGCAGCGTGGAGGCAGGGGCGACCTACGAGCAGTACTTC.